The 2 T cell receptor beta chains presented below share a single source sample, sequenced in a study of T cells after yellow fever vaccination. TCRdb recomputed calls from the 5' RACE reads with MiXCR, one row per CDR3 protein. The data hold some 150,000 distinct CDR3 sequences, with around 9.7% observed a single time. The source was CD8+ T cells sorted from PBMCs, collected 45 days after the yellow fever booster vaccination. The receptor set was obtained from a man between 18 and 35 years old who received the YFV17D yellow fever vaccine.

This chain joins TRBV5-1 and TRBJ2-6; tentatively, D is TRBD2 (6 bases). The CDR3 spans 18 residues. Germline-derived CDR1 and CDR2 are SGHRS and YFSETQ. V was shortened by 2 bases and J by 4 bases, with 19 bases between the two germline ends. CDR3 in amino acids: CASSLAGTGYGGANVLTF. CDR3 in DNA: TGCGCCAGCAGCTTAGCCGGGACTGGTTACGGCGGGGCCAACGTCCTGACTTTC.

The V gene is TRBV6-2 or TRBV6-3, the J gene TRBJ2-5, with TRBD1 matching over 11 bases. J was trimmed by 5 bases and V by 3 bases; bases with no gene match: 5. Germline CDR1 reads MNHEY; CDR2 reads SVGEGT. The CDR3 is 15 residues long. CDR3 residues: CASSYQDRGLETQYF. The CDR3, as DNA: TGTGCCAGCAGTTATCAGGACAGGGGGCTGGAGACCCAGTACTTC.